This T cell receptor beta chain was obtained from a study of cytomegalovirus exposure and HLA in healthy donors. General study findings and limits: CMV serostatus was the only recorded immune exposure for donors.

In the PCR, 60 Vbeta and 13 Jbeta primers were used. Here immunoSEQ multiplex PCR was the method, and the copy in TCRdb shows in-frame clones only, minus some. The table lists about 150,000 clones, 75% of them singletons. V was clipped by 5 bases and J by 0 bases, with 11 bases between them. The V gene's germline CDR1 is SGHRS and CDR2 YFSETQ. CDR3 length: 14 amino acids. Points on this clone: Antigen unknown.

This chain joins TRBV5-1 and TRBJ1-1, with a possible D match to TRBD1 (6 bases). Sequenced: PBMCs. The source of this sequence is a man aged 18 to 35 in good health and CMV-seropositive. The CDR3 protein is CASRGHLMNTEAFF. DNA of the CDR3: TGCGCCAGCAGGGGACATCTTATGAACACTGAAGCTTTCTTT.